This TCR beta chain was documented in a study of blood T cell repertoires in COVID-19. Study-level information: Italy, Spain and the United States were the sources of the convalescent and acute COVID-19 samples. PBMCs, B-cell-depleted T cells, or T cells were the source of the cDNA or gDNA that made up the material.

In the authors' methods: Reference gene primer amplification gave estimated nucleated cell counts. Sequencing was performed with immunoSEQ multiplex PCR; in TCRdb, only in-frame clones are kept and a portion is missing. The DNA was the basis for D and trimming; V, J and clone size are from that table. The repertoire holds about 400,000 clones, with around 92% as singletons. The CDR3 extends over 13 amino acids. CDR1 and CDR2 from the germline V gene are SGHVS and FQNEAQ. The V gene end was trimmed by 7 bases and the J gene end by 3 bases; junction bases not matched to a gene: 5. Material for sequencing was peripheral blood. The chain couples TRBV7-8 to TRBJ2-7; 8 bases align to TRBD1. The TCR comes from a man between 40 and 49 years old with acute or convalescent COVID-19. As DNA, the CDR3 is TGTGCCAGCACCCAGGGGGCGAGCTACGAGCAGTACTTC. Encoded protein: CASTQGASYEQYF.